This T cell receptor (beta chain) originates from a study of cytomegalovirus exposure and HLA in healthy donors. Note on this clone: The antigen remains unidentified.

The primer mix had 60 Vbeta and 13 Jbeta primers. Original data processing: As a later analysis found, there were 78 million or so unique TCR beta chains, of which around 9.9 million were shared. This table comes from immunoSEQ multiplex PCR, and its TCRdb copy is limited to in-frame clones, with some not included. V, J and clone size were drawn from that table, and D and trimming were deduced from the DNA. In all, the sample yields approximately 190,000 clones. Per the germline V gene, CDR1 is SGHRS and CDR2 is YFSETQ. V was shortened by 4 bases and J by 11 bases, with 15 bases between the two germline ends. The CDR3 covers 12 residues. General observations from the study: Looking again later, the authors saw that most CMV-associated TCR beta chains seemed HLA-restricted. The authors assumed roughly uniform sequencing depth across donors for presence/absence analyses.

The chain is built from TRBV5-1 and TRBJ1-1; no clear D gene. Input material: PBMCs. The TCR comes from a man aged 25 to 40 in good health and CMV-seronegative. The CDR3 protein is CASSMDGEVAFF. CDR3 nucleotide sequence: TGCGCCAGCAGCATGGACGGGGAAGTGGCTTTCTTT.